This is a list of T cell receptor beta chains from one sample in a study of control samples from healthy donors and cancer patients. Here immunoSEQ multiplex PCR was the method, and the copy in TCRdb shows in-frame clones only, minus some. The table has fewer than 200,000 clones, roughly 95% seen once. The specimen was blood. The origin of the receptors is an older woman in good health. Both conserved end residues are part of each CDR3. A D gene is named only where the DNA matches it firmly.

D gene: NA; V gene: TRBV5-1; CDR3 protein: CASRRGTGSNEKLFF
D gene: NA; V gene: TRBV6-5; CDR3 protein: CASTDGGAANYGYTF
D gene: NA; V gene: TRBV5-6; CDR3 protein: CASSLGVSYGYTF
D gene: NA; V gene: TRBV6-2/TRBV6-3; CDR3 protein: CASSSGLVVDLATEAFF
D gene: NA; V gene: TRBV25-1; CDR3 protein: CASGGARPGELFF
D gene: NA; V gene: TRBV18; CDR3 protein: CASSPPNGVRETQHF
D gene: TRBD1; V gene: TRBV6-5; CDR3 protein: CASSYSQGASNEKLFF
D gene: NA; V gene: TRBV7-9; CDR3 protein: CASSLENSPLHF
D gene: NA; V gene: TRBV18; CDR3 protein: CASSRGTTRTNEKLFF
D gene: NA; V gene: TRBV7-9; CDR3 protein: CASSTRVNTEAFF
D gene: NA; V gene: TRBV7-2; CDR3 protein: CASTPLGRNNEKLFF
D gene: NA; V gene: TRBV6-2/TRBV6-3; CDR3 protein: CASSYASRRETQYF
D gene: NA; V gene: TRBV7-8; CDR3 protein: CASSSQGASGNTIYF
D gene: TRBD2; V gene: TRBV7-3; CDR3 protein: CASSLTSSGGQTQYF
D gene: NA; V gene: TRBV2; CDR3 protein: CAGHQSGANVLTF
D gene: TRBD1; V gene: TRBV12-3/TRBV12-4; CDR3 protein: CASRWGQETQYF
D gene: NA; V gene: TRBV5-8; CDR3 protein: CASSKQVNSPLHF
D gene: NA; V gene: TRBV19; CDR3 protein: CASSRDAYEKLFF
D gene: TRBD2; V gene: TRBV7-9; CDR3 protein: CATATWGGSYNEQFF
D gene: TRBD1; V gene: TRBV18; CDR3 protein: CASSLRGTDLGGNQPQHF
D gene: TRBD1; V gene: TRBV6-6; CDR3 protein: CASSYGGQGDTEAFF
D gene: NA; V gene: TRBV27; CDR3 protein: CASSSPGAGYGYTF
D gene: NA; V gene: TRBV5-4; CDR3 protein: CASSLRVDNEQFF
D gene: TRBD1; V gene: TRBV18; CDR3 protein: CASSPSGTGFGGELFF
D gene: TRBD2; V gene: TRBV13; CDR3 protein: CASSLGGRGVEADTQYF
D gene: NA; V gene: TRBV19; CDR3 protein: CASRIGGHTVEKLFF
D gene: TRBD2; V gene: TRBV5-1; CDR3 protein: CASSLSGTSGGLRETQYF
D gene: NA; V gene: TRBV29-1; CDR3 protein: CSVTWGANTGELFF
D gene: NA; V gene: TRBV3-1/TRBV3-2; CDR3 protein: CASSQMGADYGYTF
D gene: TRBD2; V gene: TRBV5-4; CDR3 protein: CASSLTGEGRLQYF
D gene: NA; V gene: TRBV6-2/TRBV6-3; CDR3 protein: CASSPVEWPYGYTF
D gene: NA; V gene: TRBV5-1; CDR3 protein: CASTLGGLSNQPQHF
D gene: NA; V gene: TRBV7-2; CDR3 protein: CASSPIKTAVYGYTF
D gene: NA; V gene: TRBV4-2; CDR3 protein: CASSQDSWGTEAFF
D gene: NA; V gene: TRBV5-1; CDR3 protein: CASSLSNTEAFF
D gene: NA; V gene: TRBV19; CDR3 protein: CASSIGTRGVNQPQHF
D gene: NA; V gene: TRBV12-3/TRBV12-4; CDR3 protein: CASRHRDHEQYF
D gene: NA; V gene: TRBV6-2/TRBV6-3; CDR3 protein: CASSQQLQETQYF
D gene: NA; V gene: TRBV2; CDR3 protein: CASRVPGNDQPQHF
D gene: TRBD1; V gene: TRBV5-4; CDR3 protein: CASSSGTGLSYEQYF
D gene: TRBD2; V gene: TRBV12-3/TRBV12-4; CDR3 protein: CASSLSSGGWFF
D gene: NA; V gene: TRBV6-2/TRBV6-3; CDR3 protein: CASSYHGTEAFF
D gene: TRBD1; V gene: TRBV9; CDR3 protein: CATCVSGGQGYEQFF
D gene: NA; V gene: TRBV7-9; CDR3 protein: CASSPRFRPNYGYTF
D gene: TRBD2; V gene: TRBV20-1; CDR3 protein: CSASIAGGEETQYF
D gene: NA; V gene: TRBV12-3/TRBV12-4; CDR3 protein: CASGGLYNEQFF
D gene: TRBD2; V gene: TRBV3-1/TRBV3-2; CDR3 protein: CASSPTSGGAQETQYF
D gene: NA; V gene: TRBV30; CDR3 protein: CAWSTGHDSPLHF
D gene: NA; V gene: TRBV5-1; CDR3 protein: CASSLGHGFEEQYF
D gene: TRBD1; V gene: TRBV27; CDR3 protein: CASRASGQYEQYF
D gene: NA; V gene: TRBV18; CDR3 protein: CASSPRGNTPNTEAFF
D gene: NA; V gene: TRBV2; CDR3 protein: CASRNQARVNEQYF
D gene: NA; V gene: TRBV5-6; CDR3 protein: CASSLAYSSEKLFF
D gene: NA; V gene: TRBV9; CDR3 protein: CASSVDPNIQETQYF
D gene: NA; V gene: TRBV11-2; CDR3 protein: CASSFYEQYF